The sequence of this T cell receptor beta chain was determined in a study of spatial heterogeneity in lung cancer. Study information: Consistently, beta-chain sequences turned up in larger numbers than alpha-chain sequences did. Raw-read counts averaged over ten per unique TCR and UMI combination. General study findings and limits: More often at tumor resection than at routine follow-up, ubiquitous expanded tumor TCRs were detected in the blood.

This clonotype was detected ten times or more. Its antigen is unidentified. TCRdb re-called the 5' RACE reads with MiXCR, one entry per CDR3 protein. The table has approximately 40,000 distinct CDR3 sequences, roughly 5.5% seen once; the top ten hold around 28%. As to time point: sample taken at primary tumor resection. Whole RNA was taken from tumor, nontumor lung or frozen PBMC; it was then sequenced unsorted. Trimming took 1 base from V and 8 from J; bases not matched to a gene: 11. This CDR3 is 16 amino acids long. CDR1 and CDR2 (germline): LGHNA, YSLEER. The V and J genes are TRBV4-3 and TRBJ1-2; 9 bases agree with TRBD1. The sequences come from PBMCs, collected at surgery. The TCR sequence derives from a female donor with early-stage non-small cell lung cancer. CDR3 in DNA: TGCGCCAGCAGCCAAGGGTGGGGACAGGGAATGCACGGCTACACCTTC. Its translation is CASSQGWGQGMHGYTF.